These T cell receptor beta chains were read from a single sample in a study of CD4 and CD8 cells across lung adenocarcinoma regions. One entry per CDR3 protein results from TCRdb running MiXCR on the PCR reads. Found here are 21,000 or so distinct CDR3 sequences, roughly 54% of them singletons; the top ten hold approximately 26%. Sequencing was performed on CD8+ T cells from the center of a lung tumor. These receptors came from a female donor with lung adenocarcinoma. The CD4 and CD8 labels of this study may be unreliable. Each CDR3 is given with its conserved first and last residue. Fields, in order: clone size, D gene, CDR3 length, V gene, J gene, CDR3 protein, CDR3 DNA. A D gene is named only where the DNA matches it firmly. Expanded clones are given a class, and other clones once, few, many or no size at all.

.	.	11	TRBV8-2	TRBJ2-3	CGSRHPETQYF	TGTGGCAGCCGTCACCCAGAGACGCAGTATTTC
.	TRBD1	15	TRBV10-3	TRBJ2-7	CAGGLGGRHTETQYF	TGTGCCGGGGGCCTAGGGGGCCGTCACACAGAGACGCAGTACTTC
.	.	12	TRBV27	TRBJ2-3	CAGRCLTDTQYF	TGTGCGGGCAGGTGCCTCACAGATACGCAGTATTTT
.	.	12	TRBV27	TRBJ2-7	CAGRCLKNTQYF	TGTGCGGGGAGGTGCCTCAAAAACACGCAGTATTTC
.	TRBD2	15	TRBV5-6	TRBJ2-7	CASSFQRLAAYEQYF	TGTGCCAGCAGCTTCCAAAGACTAGCGGCTTACGAGCAGTACTTC
few	.	13	TRBV20-1	TRBJ2-5	CSAIESPKETQYF	TGCAGTGCGATAGAAAGCCCCAAAGAGACCCAGTACTTC
.	TRBD1	12	TRBV6-1	TRBJ1-2	CASTDRVHGYTF	TGTGCCAGCACGGACAGGGTCCATGGCTACACCTTC
.	.	13	TRBV18	TRBJ2-7	CASSPTGPDEQYF	TGTGCCAGCTCACCAACAGGGCCGGACGAGCAGTACTTC
.	.	13	TRBV5-4	TRBJ2-1	CASSLGGAREQFF	TGTGCCAGCAGCCTTGGGGGGGCACGGGAGCAGTTCTTC
.	TRBD2	17	TRBV20-1	TRBJ2-4	CSASGGGGQRAQNIQYF	TGCAGTGCTTCCGGGGGGGGCGGGCAACGTGCCCAAAACATTCAGTACTTC
few	.	13	TRBV6-5	TRBJ1-5	CASSLQGNQPQHF	TGTGCCAGCAGCTTACAGGGAAATCAGCCCCAGCATTTT
.	.	13	TRBV27	TRBJ2-4	CARSLRDKDTQYF	TGTGCCAGGAGCCTACGAGACAAAGATACTCAGTACTTT
.	.	16	TRBV4-1	TRBJ2-7	CASSQGTGLASYEQYF	TGCGCCAGCAGCCAAGGGACGGGACTCGCCTCCTACGAGCAGTACTTC
.	.	14	TRBV6-1	TRBJ2-3	CASRREWGTDTQYF	TGTGCCAGCAGACGAGAGTGGGGCACAGATACGCAGTATTTT
.	TRBD2	16	TRBV3-1	TRBJ2-3	CASGGPGGGGLETQYF	TGTGCCAGCGGGGGGCCCGGGGGCGGGGGGCTGGAGACGCAGTACTTT
many	.	13	TRBV6-1	TRBJ1-5	CASSETQYQPQHF	TGTGCCAGCAGTGAAACGCAATACCAGCCCCAGCATTTT
.	.	21	TRBV10-1	TRBJ2-3	CASSESESGRRQTVSTGKQYF	TGCGCCAGCAGTGAGAGTGAGTCGGGACGTCGCCAGACTGTGAGCACAGGGAAGCAGTATTTT
.	TRBD1	14	TRBV27	TRBJ2-7	CASSFGQASLEQYF	TGTGCCAGCAGTTTTGGACAGGCGTCATTGGAGCAGTACTTC
.	TRBD1	14	TRBV6-1	TRBJ1-4	CASTGNTGDEKLFF	TGTGCCAGCACTGGCAACACAGGGGATGAAAAACTGTTTTTT
once	.	14	TRBV6-1	TRBJ2-2	CASSTGANTGELFF	TGTGCCAGCAGTACGGGTGCGAACACCGGGGAGCTGTTTTTT
.	.	15	TRBV9	TRBJ2-1	CASSVDLGPSNEQFF	TGTGCCAGCAGCGTAGATCTTGGCCCGAGCAATGAGCAGTTCTTC
many	.	13	TRBV10-2	TRBJ1-1	CASSGTKNTEAFF	TGCGCCAGCAGTGGGACGAAAAACACTGAAGCTTTCTTT
.	.	16	TRBV27	TRBJ2-1	CASGGAGGGDTETQYF	TGTGCCAGCGGGGGGGCCGGGGGAGGGGACACAGAGACCCAGTATTTC
.	TRBD2	12	TRBV30	TRBJ2-1	CAWSVQETSPLF	TGTGCCTGGAGTGTACAGGAGACTAGCCCACTCTTC
.	.	19	TRBV4-1	TRBJ1-4	CASSQGGTGRGGTNEKLFF	TGCGCCAGCAGCCAAGGAGGGACGGGACGAGGGGGAACTAATGAAAAACTGTTTTTT
.	.	16	TRBV6-1	TRBJ2-4	CASGGHGGRAKDIQYF	TGTGCCAGCGGGGGGCACGGGGGGCGTGCCAAAGACATTCAGTACTTC
many	.	14	TRBV25-1	TRBJ2-3	CASSQDSDTDTQYF	TGTGCCAGCAGCCAGGACAGCGACACAGATACGCAGTATTTT
.	.	21	TRBV15	TRBJ2-5	CATMPGRNIFLVCNTRVLWQF	TGTGCCACCATGCCCGGCAGAAATATTTTTTTAGTCTGCAATACAAGAGTTTTATGGCAATTC